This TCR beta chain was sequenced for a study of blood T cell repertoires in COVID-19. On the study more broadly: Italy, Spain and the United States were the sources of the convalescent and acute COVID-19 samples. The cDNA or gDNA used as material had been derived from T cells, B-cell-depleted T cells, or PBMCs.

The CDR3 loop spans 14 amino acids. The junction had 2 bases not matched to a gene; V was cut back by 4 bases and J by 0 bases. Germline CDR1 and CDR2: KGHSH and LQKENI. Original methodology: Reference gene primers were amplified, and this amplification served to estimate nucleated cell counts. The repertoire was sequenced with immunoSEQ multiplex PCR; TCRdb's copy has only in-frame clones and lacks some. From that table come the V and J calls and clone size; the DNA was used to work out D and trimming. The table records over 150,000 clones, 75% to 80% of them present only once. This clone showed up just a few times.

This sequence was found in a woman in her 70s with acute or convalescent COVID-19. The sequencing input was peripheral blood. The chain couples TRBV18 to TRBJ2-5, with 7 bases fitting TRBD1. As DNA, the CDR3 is TGTGCCAGCTCACGACAGGGTAACCAAGAGACCCAGTACTTC. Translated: CASSRQGNQETQYF.